One sample yielded the 22 T cell receptor beta chains listed below, sequenced in a study of cytomegalovirus exposure and HLA in healthy donors. It was with 60 Vbeta and 13 Jbeta primers that the PCR ran. Profiled with immunoSEQ multiplex PCR; TCRdb holds only in-frame clones, not every one. The sample contains 150,000 to 200,000 clones, more than 75% of which appear only once. Sequenced input: PBMCs. These receptors originate from a woman aged 25 to 39 in good health and CMV-seropositive.

This clone has a handful of counts. J is TRBJ1-1 and V is TRBV11-3; D is unclear. The CDR3 runs to 14 residues. V was cut by 2 bases and J by 2 bases, with 9 bases left in between. In germline, CDR1 is SGHNT, CDR2 YENEEA. The CDR3 DNA follows: TGTGCCAGCAGCTTACGTACCGGTAACACTGAAGCTTTCTTT. Its translation: CASSLRTGNTEAFF.

The chain joins TRBV11-2 to TRBJ2-1, with D maybe TRBD2 (7 bases). The germline V gene encodes CDR1 SGHAT and CDR2 FQNNGV. The CDR3 runs 15 residues. V dropped 11 bases and J dropped 8 bases, with 25 bases sitting between them. CDR3 sequence: CARAKGWGGRDEQFF. The CDR3 DNA reads as TGTGCCCGCGCGAAGGGGTGGGGGGGCCGTGATGAGCAGTTCTTC.

The chain carries TRBV7-9 and TRBJ2-2; a weak D match, TRBD1 (5 bases). CDR3 length equals 15 residues. V was shortened by 7 bases and J by 1 base, with 13 bases between the two germline ends. Germline V gene lookup returns CDR1 SEHNR and CDR2 FQNEAQ (reference sequence). The CDR3 region is CASTRHQGNTGELFF. The CDR3 nucleotides read TGTGCCAGCACCAGACATCAGGGGAACACCGGGGAGCTGTTTTTT.

The chain joins TRBV9 to TRBJ2-1, with 8 bases that match TRBD1. The V segment lost 4 bases and the J segment 7 bases; nucleotides outside the gene matches: 10. Germline V gives CDR1 SGDLS, CDR2 YYNGEE. The CDR3 is 15 amino acids. The CDR3, as DNA: TGTGCCAGCAGCCCAAGACAGGGGCCGGGGAATGAGCAGTTCTTC. Its translation is CASSPRQGPGNEQFF.

The rearrangement uses TRBV4-1 and TRBJ2-1; the D gene is possibly TRBD2 (5 bases). The CDR3 extends over 16 amino acids. V lost 3 bases and J 0 bases, leaving 12 bases between the germline ends. Germline-derived CDR1 and CDR2 are MGHRA and YSYEKL. CDR3 region: CASSHLAASSYNEQFF. The CDR3 nucleotides read TGCGCCAGCAGCCATCTAGCAGCCAGCTCCTACAATGAGCAGTTCTTC.

The chain is built from TRBV7-2 and TRBJ2-5, with no clear D. V dropped 5 bases and J dropped 4 bases, with 17 bases sitting between them. CDR3 size: 15 residues. Germline V lookup: CDR1 SGHTA, CDR2 FQGNSA. CDR3 protein: CASSKPGQSGETQYF. In nucleotides, the CDR3 is TGTGCCAGCAGCAAGCCGGGTCAGAGTGGAGAGACCCAGTACTTC.

The chain has TRBV14 and TRBJ2-1; D gene ambiguous. Germline CDR1 SGHDN, CDR2 FVKESK. The CDR3 covers 18 residues. The ends were cut back, 0 bases at V and 5 bases at J, with 20 bases in the middle. The CDR3 sequence: CASSQDLWASIPDNEQFF. CDR3 DNA sequence: TGTGCCAGCAGCCAAGACCTGTGGGCCTCGATACCGGACAATGAGCAGTTCTTC.

This chain links TRBV7-9 with TRBJ2-3; 7 positions agree with TRBD1. Trimming took 4 bases from V and 6 from J; bases not matched to a gene: 13. CDR3 size: 16 residues. Looked up from germline, CDR1 is SEHNR and CDR2 is FQNEAQ (reference sequence). In DNA, the CDR3 is TGTGCCAGCAGCTCAGAGTCGACAGGGTGGGAGGATACGCAGTATTTT. Its translation is CASSSESTGWEDTQYF.

On this clone: At the DNA level, this CDR3 is encoded by other sequences in the same sample as well. The chain employs TRBV7-9 and TRBJ2-7, with TRBD1 matching 7 bases. The ends lost 1 base at V and 2 bases at J; junction bases unmatched: 11. CDR3 length: 17 amino acids. Germline lookup yields CDR1 SEHNR and CDR2 FQNEAQ (reference sequence). DNA for the CDR3: TGTGCCAGCAGCTTAGACCGTTGGCAGGGGGTCCCCTACGAGCAGTACTTC. This codes for CASSLDRWQGVPYEQYF.

The chain carries TRBV2 and TRBJ2-6; 11 nucleotides agree with TRBD2. The CDR3 is 19 residues long. Germline assignment: CDR1 SNHLY and CDR2 FYNNEI. Trimming cost V 5 bases and J 0 bases; bases outside gene matches: 9. CDR3 region: CASSPRLAGIGSGANVLTF. In DNA form, the CDR3 reads TGTGCCAGCAGTCCTCGACTAGCGGGGATAGGCTCTGGGGCCAACGTCCTGACTTTC. Full variable domain (remainder filled in from reference TRBV2 and TRBJ2-6): EPEVTQTPSHQVTQMGQEVILRCVPISNHLYFYWYRQILGQKVEFLVSFYNNEISEKSEIFDDQFSVERPDGSNFTLKIRSTKLEDSAMYFCASSPRLAGIGSGANVLTFGAGSRLTVL.

J is TRBJ2-3 and V is TRBV28, with 11 positions matching TRBD2. The germline CDR1 and CDR2 sequences are MDHEN and SYDVKM. Unmatched junction bases numbered 7, after V lost 0 bases and J lost 8 bases. The CDR3 has 16 amino acids. The CDR3 DNA is TGTGCCAGCAGTTTATGGGCTAGCGGGGGGCATGGTACGCAGTATTTT. Protein: CASSLWASGGHGTQYF.

V usage is TRBV28 and J usage is TRBJ1-5; 7 positions match TRBD1. This CDR3 spans 14 amino acids. The germline V gene encodes CDR1 MDHEN and CDR2 SYDVKM. V dropped 4 bases and J dropped 6; count of bases not matched to a gene: 6. As DNA, the CDR3 is TGTGCCAGCAGTTCCTTACAGGGGAGTCAGCCCCAGCATTTT. This codes for CASSSLQGSQPQHF.

This chain connects TRBV25-1 to TRBJ2-7, with 11 bases fitting TRBD2. Germline lookup yields CDR1 MGHDK and CDR2 SYGVNS. The CDR3 spans 14 residues. The J segment lost 4 bases and the V segment lost 6 bases, leaving 5 bases of the junction unmatched. The CDR3 sequence: CASSLAGGWYEQYF. The CDR3 DNA reads TGTGCCAGCAGCTTAGCGGGGGGGTGGTACGAGCAGTACTTC.

The chain employs TRBV4-1 and TRBJ2-7; D perhaps matches TRBD1 (5 bases). The CDR3 has 15 residues. Germline lookup yields CDR1 MGHRA and CDR2 YSYEKL. Between the trimmed V and J ends, which lost 1 base and 2 bases, there was a span of 12 bases. The CDR3 sequence: CASSQVQDRTYEQYF. The DNA of the CDR3 is TGCGCCAGCAGCCAAGTACAGGACCGGACCTACGAGCAGTACTTC.

This sequence joins TRBV2 and TRBJ1-1; TRBD1 matches 8 bases. This CDR3 has 17 amino acids. V lost 2 bases to trimming and J lost 0 bases; unmatched junction nucleotides: 8. From germline, CDR1 is SNHLY and CDR2 FYNNEI. CDR3 nucleotide sequence: TGTGCCAGCAGTGAATTTGTGTCAGGGGGCCTGAACACTGAAGCTTTCTTT. Translated: CASSEFVSGGLNTEAFF.

The chain links TRBV7-2 to TRBJ2-3, with D possibly matching TRBD2 (5 bases). The CDR3 contains 14 residues. V gave up 6 bases and J gave up 1 base, with 11 bases separating them. Germline CDR1 SGHTA, CDR2 FQGNSA. The CDR3 DNA reads as TGTGCCAGCAGTCGCGAGGGCGGCACAGATACGCAGTATTTT. Protein product: CASSREGGTDTQYF.

Written as DNA, the CDR3 is TGCGCCAGCAGCCAAGATTCGGGGAGGGGAGATTTCGCCGGGGAGCTGTTTTTT. Translating gives CASSQDSGRGDFAGELFF. The chain uses TRBV4-1 and TRBJ2-2, with TRBD2 matching 7 bases. V shed 0 bases and J 6 bases; nucleotides not matched to a gene: 13. This CDR3 spans 18 amino acids. The germline V gene encodes CDR1 MGHRA and CDR2 YSYEKL.

The chain links TRBV5-1 to TRBJ2-3; 11 bases map to TRBD1. The CDR3 length is 13 residues. The V and J ends lost 9 bases and 3 bases, in that order; junction bases with no gene match: 3. Per the germline V gene, CDR1 is SGHRS and CDR2 is YFSETQ. The CDR3 spells CATRDRGTDTQYF. The CDR3 nucleotides read TGCGCCACGCGGGACAGGGGGACAGATACGCAGTATTTT.

This chain joins TRBV11-3 and TRBJ2-4, with D perhaps matching TRBD2 (5 bases). This CDR3 is built from 14 residues. Germline CDR1 SGHNT, CDR2 YENEEA. Trimming left V 0 bases short and J 12 bases short, with 15 bases between. Written as DNA, the CDR3 is TGTGCCAGCAGCTTAGATACACTCGGGATAGGTCAGTACTTC. Encoded protein: CASSLDTLGIGQYF.

In this sample, this clone turned up a few times. The gene calls are TRBV7-9 and TRBJ2-5; possibly TRBD1 for D (5 bases). V lost 3 bases, J lost 3 bases, and 11 bases lay in between. The CDR3 extends over 14 amino acids. Germline V gives CDR1 SEHNR, CDR2 FQNEAQ (reference sequence). The CDR3 loop is CASSFWGSEETQYF. The DNA of the CDR3 is TGTGCCAGCAGCTTTTGGGGCAGCGAAGAGACCCAGTACTTC.

The V call is TRBV7-6, the J call TRBJ1-1; possible D gene TRBD1, 6 bases. The V gene lost 6 bases and the J gene lost 1 base, with 9 bases spanning the gap. CDR1 is SGHVS and CDR2 is FNYEAQ in the germline V gene. This CDR3 is 13 amino acids long. The CDR3 region is CASSTQGNTEAFF. The CDR3, as DNA: TGTGCCAGCAGTACACAGGGGAACACTGAAGCTTTCTTT.

The chain employs TRBV27 and TRBJ1-6, with D uncertain. Trimming removed 3 bases at V and 2 bases at J, with 5 bases between. Germline loops: CDR1 MNHEY, CDR2 SMNVEV (reference sequence). The CDR3 covers 14 residues. The CDR3 spells CASSFGAYNSPLHF. In DNA, the CDR3 is TGTGCCAGCAGTTTTGGAGCCTATAATTCACCCCTCCACTTT.